The 24 T cell receptor beta chains below were found in one sample sequenced in a study of type 1 and type 2 diabetes patients. Genomic DNA was the PCR template. A primer set of 30 forward and 13 reverse primers amplified the CDR3. TCRdb analysed the multiplex PCR reads with MiXCR anew, one entry per CDR3 protein. Of fewer than 350,000 distinct CDR3 sequences listed, approximately 45% are singletons. Source material: peripheral blood mononuclear cells (PBMCs). The receptors come from a man aged 18 to 30 with type 2 diabetes.

This clonotype was seen only a few times. The rearrangement links TRBV6-6 to TRBJ1-1, with 7 bases identical to TRBD1. The J segment lost 8 bases and the V segment lost 4 bases, leaving 13 bases of the junction unmatched. Germline V gene sequence: CDR1 MNHNY, CDR2 SVGAGI (reference sequence). The CDR3 has 15 residues. CDR3 DNA sequence: TGTGCCAGCAGTTCCAAGGGGGCGCAGAGCCACGAAGCTTTCTTT. It encodes CASSSKGAQSHEAFF.

This rearrangement joins TRBV6-2 or TRBV6-3 to TRBJ1-6; no clear D gene. The V end was cut by 7 bases, the J end by 10 bases, with 20 bases between. This CDR3 has 15 amino acids. The germline gives CDR1 MNHEY, CDR2 SVGEGT. The CDR3: CASISRGPLGSPLHF. CDR3 nucleotides: TGTGCCAGCATCAGCCGAGGCCCCTTGGGGTCACCCCTCCACTTT.

This clonotype was counted a few times. The chain is built from TRBV6-4 and TRBJ2-7, with D perhaps TRBD2 (7 bases). This CDR3 is 15 amino acids long. The germline V and J ends were trimmed by 5 bases and 5 bases, with 19 bases remaining between them. Germline V gene lookup returns CDR1 MRHNA and CDR2 SNTAGT. The CDR3 region has the DNA TGTGCCAGCAGTCCAGTAGCGGGTGGGGGCCACGAGCAGTACTTC. The encoded protein is CASSPVAGGGHEQYF.

This clonotype was found a few times. This sequence joins TRBV2 and TRBJ1-2; D is unresolved. This CDR3 is 14 amino acids long. V was cut by 7 bases and J by 9 bases, with 21 bases left in between. Germline assignment: CDR1 SNHLY and CDR2 FYNNEI. The CDR3 reads CASKLRILTISYTF. The CDR3 bases are TGTGCCAGCAAGTTACGGATCCTAACTATAAGCTACACCTTC.

The rearrangement joins TRBV7-2 to TRBJ2-7, with D maybe TRBD2 (5 bases). The germline CDR1 and CDR2 sequences are SGHTA and FQGNSA. Trimming stripped 2 bases from V and 6 bases from J, with 11 bases between. There are 13 residues in the CDR3. CDR3 sequence (DNA): TGTGCCAGCAGCTTAAGGGTTGAGGGCGAGCAGTACTTC. It yields the protein CASSLRVEGEQYF. Complete variable domain (other parts from reference TRBV7-2 and TRBJ2-7): GAGVSQSPSNKVTEKGKDVELRCDPISGHTALYWYRQSLGQGLEFLIYFQGNSAPDKSGLPSDRFSAERTGGSVSTLTIQRTQQEDSAVYLCASSLRVEGEQYFGPGTRLTVT.

The CDR3 nucleotides are TGTGCCAGCAGTGGTACTAGCGGGGGGGCGGCCTACAATGAGCAGTTCTTC. Translation: CASSGTSGGAAYNEQFF. The gene calls are TRBV2 and TRBJ2-1; 13 nucleotides line up with TRBD2. With V trimmed by 4 bases and J by 2 bases, 5 bases remained unmatched. Germline CDR1 reads SNHLY; CDR2 reads FYNNEI. The CDR3 consists of 17 residues.

The V call is TRBV30, the J call TRBJ1-5, with no clear D. Looked up from germline, CDR1 is GTSNPN and CDR2 is SVGIG (reference sequence). Trimming took 1 base from V and 3 from J, leaving 10 bases between them. The CDR3 covers 14 residues. The CDR3 protein is CAWSEVYINQPQHF. CDR3 nucleotide sequence: TGTGCCTGGAGTGAGGTTTACATCAATCAGCCCCAGCATTTT.

The genes are TRBV27 and TRBJ2-5; TRBD2 aligns across 12 bases. The CDR3 has 15 residues. The germline gives CDR1 MNHEY, CDR2 SMNVEV (reference sequence). J lost 4 bases, V lost 3 bases, and 3 bases had no gene match. The CDR3 region is CASSFLGLAGETQYF. CDR3 DNA sequence: TGTGCCAGCAGTTTCCTGGGACTAGCGGGAGAGACCCAGTACTTC.

The chain uses TRBV30 and TRBJ1-2; D perhaps matches TRBD1 (6 bases). The CDR3 contains 15 residues. Germline lookup yields CDR1 GTSNPN and CDR2 SVGIG (reference sequence). V was pared by 3 bases and J by 2 bases, with 16 bases between. The CDR3: CAWSPRDTENYGYTF. CDR3 nucleotides: TGTGCCTGGAGCCCCCGGGACACTGAGAACTATGGCTACACCTTC.

A word on this clonotype: The CDR3 does not close with the conserved phenylalanine or tryptophan, likely indicating a read error. This chain connects TRBV19 to TRBJ2-1; 9 bases map to TRBD1. The CDR3 is 15 amino acids. J lost 6 bases, V lost 5 bases, and 8 bases had no gene match. Germline V gives CDR1 LNHDA, CDR2 SQIVND (reference sequence). This CDR3 reads CASSLPGQGFNEQFL. DNA of the CDR3: TGTGCCAGTAGTCTTCCTGGACAGGGGTTCAATGAGCAGTTCCTC.

A few counts support this clonotype. The chain couples TRBV19 to TRBJ1-2, with D possibly TRBD1 on 5 matching bases. V lost 3 bases to trimming and J lost 8 bases, with 19 bases between them. CDR1 LNHDA and CDR2 SQIVND come from the germline V gene (reference sequence). The CDR3 covers 15 residues. CDR3 nucleotides: TGTGCCAGTAGTATCTCCCGAGCGGGGCGAGGAGGCTACACCTTC. Its translation is CASSISRAGRGGYTF.

V and J are TRBV6-5 and TRBJ2-1, with D perhaps TRBD1 (6 bases). The CDR3 is made up of 16 amino acids. With 5 bases removed from V and 4 bases from J, the gap between germline ends came to 18 bases. In germline, CDR1 is MNHEY, CDR2 SVGAGI. The CDR3 here is CASSVAQGPIYNEQFF. The CDR3 bases are TGTGCCAGCAGTGTTGCCCAGGGGCCAATTTACAATGAGCAGTTCTTC.

The chain combines TRBV10-1 with TRBJ2-5; D gene unclear. The CDR3 totals 14 residues. The germline gives CDR1 WNHNN, CDR2 SYGVQD (reference sequence). Between the trimmed V and J ends, which lost 2 bases and 0 bases, there was a span of 7 bases. The CDR3 region is CASSEGANQETQYF. The CDR3 DNA reads TGCGCCAGCAGTGAGGGAGCAAACCAAGAGACCCAGTACTTC.

This chain connects TRBV4-3 to TRBJ2-2; D uncertain. The ends were cut back, 0 bases at V and 3 bases at J, with 5 bases in the middle. Germline V gives CDR1 LGHNA, CDR2 YSLEER. The CDR3 consists of 14 residues. The CDR3 coding sequence is TGCGCCAGCAGCCAAGACAGCTACACCGGGGAGCTGTTTTTT. Encoded protein: CASSQDSYTGELFF.

This clonotype was observed a few times. The chain is built from TRBV14 and TRBJ2-1; 8 bases fit TRBD1. The V segment lost 0 bases and the J segment 5 bases; nucleotides outside the gene matches: 9. This CDR3 region has 17 residues. Germline V gene lookup returns CDR1 SGHDN and CDR2 FVKESK. The CDR3 region has the DNA TGTGCCAGCAGCCAAGATCGGAAGGGCAGGGGGCACAATGAGCAGTTCTTC. It specifies CASSQDRKGRGHNEQFF. Using reference TRBV14 and TRBJ2-1 for the parts outside the CDR3, the full variable domain is EAGVTQFPSHSVIEKGQTVTLRCDPISGHDNLYWYRRVMGKEIKFLLHFVKESKQDESGMPNNRFLAERTGGTYSTLKVQPAELEDSGVYFCASSQDRKGRGHNEQFFGPGTRLTVL.

This clonotype was seen more than once but under ten times. This rearrangement joins TRBV6-2 or TRBV6-3 to TRBJ1-5; D ambiguous. The V and J ends lost 2 bases and 2 bases respectively, with 4 bases between them. The CDR3 contains 13 residues. The germline CDR1 and CDR2 sequences are MNHEY and SVGEGT. DNA for the CDR3: TGTGCCAGCAGTTACGGTGGCAATCAGCCCCAGCATTTT. Its translation: CASSYGGNQPQHF.

The chain employs TRBV6-5 and TRBJ2-2, with D perhaps matching TRBD1 (6 bases). CDR1 is MNHEY and CDR2 is SVGAGI in the germline V gene. This CDR3 comprises 14 residues. V was pared by 7 bases and J by 4 bases, with 13 bases between. CDR3 coding DNA: TGTGCCAGCACCTCAACAGGGCGCACCGGGGAGCTGTTTTTT. Translated: CASTSTGRTGELFF.

The J gene is TRBJ1-1, the V gene TRBV25-1, with TRBD1 matching 8 bases. The CDR3 totals 17 residues. The germline V gene has CDR1 MGHDK and CDR2 SYGVNS. Trimming cost V 6 bases and J 1 base; bases outside gene matches: 13. The CDR3: CASSNTTGGRWNTEAFF. The CDR3 region has the DNA TGTGCCAGCAGCAATACCACAGGGGGTAGGTGGAACACTGAAGCTTTCTTT.

The gene calls are TRBV12-5 and TRBJ1-3; possibly TRBD1 for D (5 bases). The CDR3 has 14 residues. Trimming took 2 bases from V and 4 from J, leaving 9 bases between them. Germline V gene lookup returns CDR1 LGHNT and CDR2 FRNRAP. The CDR3, as DNA: TGTGCTAGTGGTTTGCTCGGGGGAGGAAACACCATATATTTT. Translation: CASGLLGGGNTIYF.

J is TRBJ1-1 and V is TRBV12-3 or TRBV12-4, with 7 bases matching TRBD1. The ends lost 6 bases at V and 10 bases at J; junction bases unmatched: 11. The CDR3 covers 13 residues. CDR3 loop: CASSPKEGARAFF. The CDR3 DNA follows: TGTGCCAGCAGCCCAAAAGAGGGGGCCAGAGCTTTCTTT.

A few counts support this clonotype. The V call is TRBV5-1, the J call TRBJ2-7, with TRBD2 matching over 8 bases. The trim removed 9 bases at V and 2 bases at J, leaving 13 bases unmatched. The CDR3 has 15 residues. Germline V lookup: CDR1 SGHRS, CDR2 YFSETQ. The CDR3, as DNA: TGCGCCACCGGTGATCCGGGACTAGGGACCTACGAGCAGTACTTC. It encodes CATGDPGLGTYEQYF.

This clonotype appeared a few times. The genes are TRBV6-5 and TRBJ1-5; the D is unclear. This CDR3 comprises 14 residues. The germline V and J ends were trimmed by 2 bases and 3 bases, with 8 bases remaining between them. Germline V lookup: CDR1 MNHEY, CDR2 SVGAGI. The chain's CDR3 is CASSYRGVNQPQHF. CDR3 bases: TGTGCCAGCAGTTACCGGGGAGTCAATCAGCCCCAGCATTTT.

This clonotype has more than one count but fewer than ten. The CDR3 nucleotides read TGTGCCAGCAGTGAACGGCTAGCGGCCTACAATGAGCAGTTCTTC. Amino acid sequence: CASSERLAAYNEQFF. The chain uses TRBV6-1 and TRBJ2-1, with 7 bases lining up with TRBD2. This CDR3 is built from 15 residues. V trimming: 2 bases; J trimming: 2 bases; junction bases outside the gene matches: 3. The germline CDR1 and CDR2 sequences are MNHNS and SASEGT.

The rearrangement uses TRBV20-1 and TRBJ1-1, with a weak D call TRBD1 (5 bases). The CDR3 loop spans 11 amino acids. CDR1 and CDR2 from the germline V gene are DFQATT and SNEGSKA (reference sequence). V lost 7 bases to trimming and J lost 1 base, with 7 bases between them. CDR3 amino acids: CSGQGNTEAFF. CDR3 bases: TGCAGTGGGCAGGGGAACACTGAAGCTTTCTTT.